Listed below are T cell receptor beta chains from one sample, sequenced in a study of PD-1 blockade in classical Hodgkin lymphoma. Produced via immunoSEQ multiplex PCR; TCRdb's table is partial and in-frame only. The data contain tens of thousands of clones, roughly nine tenths of them singletons. The sample in question was peripheral blood mononuclear cells (PBMCs), obtained at baseline. The receptors stem from a human donor with classical Hodgkin lymphoma. Each CDR3 is given with its conserved first and last residue. D genes are given only for firm matches. Clone size is given for some rows only: seen once, a few or many times, or a class if the clone is expanded.

once	TRBV7-6	TRBJ2-7	TRBD1	CASSPRRDRAYYEQYF	TGTGCCAGCAGCCCACGCCGGGACAGGGCCTACTACGAGCAGTACTTC
NA	TRBV5-1	TRBJ1-2	NA	CASSLAQAPHGYTF	TGCGCCAGCAGCTTGGCCCAGGCGCCCCATGGCTACACCTTC
NA	TRBV10-3	TRBJ2-5	NA	CAISERRGGETQYF	TGTGCCATCAGTGAGCGCCGGGGAGGAGAGACCCAGTACTTC
NA	TRBV28	TRBJ2-1	NA	CASSPTNNEQFF	TGTGCCAGCAGTCCGACTAACAATGAGCAGTTCTTC
NA	TRBV28	TRBJ2-3	TRBD2	CASSLILAGGTTDTQYF	TGTGCCAGCAGTTTAATCCTAGCGGGGGGGACCACAGATACGCAGTATTTT
NA	TRBV30	TRBJ2-7	TRBD2	CACHGLAGLSYEQYF	TGTGCCTGCCATGGACTAGCGGGACTCTCCTACGAGCAGTACTTC
NA	TRBV6-5	TRBJ2-7	TRBD1	CASRSGGMYEQYF	TGTGCCAGCAGGTCAGGGGGTATGTACGAGCAGTACTTC
NA	TRBV27	TRBJ2-3	TRBD2	CASSLVAGVGTDTQYF	TGTGCCAGCAGTTTAGTTGCGGGAGTCGGAACAGATACGCAGTATTTT
NA	TRBV5-1	TRBJ1-3	NA	CASAGTGTGNTIYF	TGCGCCAGCGCCGGAACGGGAACAGGAAACACCATATATTTT
NA	TRBV27	TRBJ1-1	TRBD1	CASRSGGTEAFF	TGTGCCAGCAGGTCAGGGGGGACTGAAGCTTTCTTT